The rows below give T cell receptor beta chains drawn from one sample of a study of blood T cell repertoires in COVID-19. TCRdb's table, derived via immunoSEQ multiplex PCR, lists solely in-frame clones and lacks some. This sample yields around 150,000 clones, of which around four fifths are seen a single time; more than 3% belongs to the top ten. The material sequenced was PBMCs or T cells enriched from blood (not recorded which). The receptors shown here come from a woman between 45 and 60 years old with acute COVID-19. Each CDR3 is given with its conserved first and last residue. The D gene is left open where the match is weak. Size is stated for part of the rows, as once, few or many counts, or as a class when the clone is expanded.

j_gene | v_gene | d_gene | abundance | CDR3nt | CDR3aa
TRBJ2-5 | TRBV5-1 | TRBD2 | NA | TGCGCCAGCAGCTTATCCGCTAGCGGGAGACCGGAGACCCAGTACTTC | CASSLSASGRPETQYF
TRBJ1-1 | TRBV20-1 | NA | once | TGCAGTGCTAGCAAGAACACTGAAGCTTTCTTT | CSASKNTEAFF
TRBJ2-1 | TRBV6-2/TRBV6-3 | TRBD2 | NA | TGTGCCAGCAGTTACCCTCCGACTAGCGGATACAATGAGCAGTTCTTC | CASSYPPTSGYNEQFF
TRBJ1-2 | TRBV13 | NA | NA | TGTGCCAGCAGTTCAGGGTCGGGCTATGGCTACACCTTC | CASSSGSGYGYTF
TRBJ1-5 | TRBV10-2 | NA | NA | TGCGCCAGCAGTGAGTCCGGGGGTCGGAATCAGCCCCAGCATTTT | CASSESGGRNQPQHF
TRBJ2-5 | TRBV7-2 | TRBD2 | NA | TGTGCCAGCAGTTTGGGGACTAGCAAAGAGACCCAGTACTTC | CASSLGTSKETQYF
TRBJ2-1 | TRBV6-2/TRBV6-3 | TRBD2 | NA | TGTGCCAGCAGTTACTCCGGACTAGCATCCAATGAGCAGTTCTTC | CASSYSGLASNEQFF
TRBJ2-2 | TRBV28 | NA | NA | TGTGCCAGCAGTTTAGGCCGCTGGGAGCTGTTTTTT | CASSLGRWELFF
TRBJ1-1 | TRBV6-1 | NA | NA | TGTGCCAGCAGTGAAGGGTACGGGGGGGACGCTGAAGCTTTCTTT | CASSEGYGGDAEAFF
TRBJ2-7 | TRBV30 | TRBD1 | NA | TGTGCCTGGAGTCTCAACAGGGGGTCGGGGTCCGAGCAGTACTTC | CAWSLNRGSGSEQYF